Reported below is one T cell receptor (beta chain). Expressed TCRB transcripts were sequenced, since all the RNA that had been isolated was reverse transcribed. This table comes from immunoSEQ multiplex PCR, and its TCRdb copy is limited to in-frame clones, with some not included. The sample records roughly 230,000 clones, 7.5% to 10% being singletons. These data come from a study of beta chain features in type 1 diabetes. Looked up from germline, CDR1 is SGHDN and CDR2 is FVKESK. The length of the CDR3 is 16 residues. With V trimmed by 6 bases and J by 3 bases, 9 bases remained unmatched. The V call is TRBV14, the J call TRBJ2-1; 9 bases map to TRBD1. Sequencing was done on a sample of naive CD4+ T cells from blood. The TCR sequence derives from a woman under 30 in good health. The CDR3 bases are TGTGCCAGCAGTCAACTAACAGGGGGCGGCTACAATGAGCAGTTCTTC. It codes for CASSQLTGGGYNEQFF.